This TCR beta chain was recovered during a study of shared clonotypes between healthy human individuals. Study-wide points: Only a few donors were included, so the genetic and exposure-history diversity represented was limited.

The repertoire was sequenced with immunoSEQ multiplex PCR; TCRdb's copy has only in-frame clones and lacks some. The sample records about 1.5 million clones, 95% to 99% being singletons. Those who donated, Caucasian adults without exception, all lived in Nashville, Tennessee. Remarks on this clone: Its matching antigen is unknown. Other DNA sequences of this sample code for an identical CDR3.

The CDR3 totals 13 residues. The V and J ends lost 0 bases and 3 bases respectively, with 6 bases between them. The germline V gene has CDR1 SGHRS and CDR2 YFSETQ. This sequence originates from a man aged 25-40 years in good health. The chain links TRBV5-1 to TRBJ1-2; D gene unclear. What was sequenced was naive CD4+ T cells sorted from blood. Subset: CD45RA+ positively selected. CDR3 loop: CASSLGGDYGYTF. Here the CDR3 DNA reads TGCGCCAGCAGCTTGGGGGGTGACTATGGCTACACCTTC.